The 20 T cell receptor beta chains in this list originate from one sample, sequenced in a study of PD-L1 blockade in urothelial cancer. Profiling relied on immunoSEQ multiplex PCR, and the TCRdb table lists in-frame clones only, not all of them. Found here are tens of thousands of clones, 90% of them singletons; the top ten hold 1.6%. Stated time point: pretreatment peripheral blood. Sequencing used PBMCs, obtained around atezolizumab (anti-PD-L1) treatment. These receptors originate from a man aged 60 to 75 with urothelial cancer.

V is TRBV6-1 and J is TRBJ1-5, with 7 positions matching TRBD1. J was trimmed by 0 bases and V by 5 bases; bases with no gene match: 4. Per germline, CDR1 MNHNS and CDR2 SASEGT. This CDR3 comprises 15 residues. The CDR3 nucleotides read TGTGCCAGCAGTCCCGGGACAGATAGCAATCAGCCCCAGCATTTT. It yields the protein CASSPGTDSNQPQHF.

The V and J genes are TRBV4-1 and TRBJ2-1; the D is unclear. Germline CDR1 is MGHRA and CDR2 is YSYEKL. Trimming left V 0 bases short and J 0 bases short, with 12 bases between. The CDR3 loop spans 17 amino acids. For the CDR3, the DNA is TGCGCCAGCAGCCAAGAACCCAGCGCCCCCTCCTACAATGAGCAGTTCTTC. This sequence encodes CASSQEPSAPSYNEQFF.

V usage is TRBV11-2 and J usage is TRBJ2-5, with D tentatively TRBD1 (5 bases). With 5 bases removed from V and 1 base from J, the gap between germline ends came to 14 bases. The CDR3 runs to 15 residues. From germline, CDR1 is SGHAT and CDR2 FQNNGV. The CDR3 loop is CASSPGSVSQETQYF. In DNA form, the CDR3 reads TGTGCCAGCAGCCCAGGGTCAGTGAGCCAAGAGACCCAGTACTTC.

Here the CDR3 DNA reads TGTGCCAGTAGTATAGCGGGGGTTAAAGATACGCAGTATTTT. Translating it yields CASSIAGVKDTQYF. The rearrangement joins TRBV19 to TRBJ2-3, with D possibly matching TRBD2 (6 bases). Germline values: CDR1 LNHDA, CDR2 SQIVND (reference sequence). Trimming stripped 1 base from V and 5 bases from J, with 10 bases between. This CDR3 has 14 residues.

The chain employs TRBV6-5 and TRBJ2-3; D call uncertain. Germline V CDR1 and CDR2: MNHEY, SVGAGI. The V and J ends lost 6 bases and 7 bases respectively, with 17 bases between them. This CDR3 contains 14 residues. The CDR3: CASSPTSIFHTQYF. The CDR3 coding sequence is TGTGCCAGCAGCCCTACTTCCATTTTTCATACGCAGTATTTT.

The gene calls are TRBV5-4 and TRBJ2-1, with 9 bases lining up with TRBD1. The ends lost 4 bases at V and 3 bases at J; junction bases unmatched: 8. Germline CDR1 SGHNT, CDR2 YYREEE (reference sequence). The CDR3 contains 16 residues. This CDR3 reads CASSPTGTGLYNEQFF. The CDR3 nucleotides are TGTGCCAGCAGCCCCACCGGGACAGGGCTCTACAATGAGCAGTTCTTC.

DNA of the CDR3: TGTGCCAGCAGCTTGGGACTAGCGGCCTACAATGAGCAGTTCTTC. Amino acid sequence: CASSLGLAAYNEQFF. The chain uses TRBV7-3 and TRBJ2-1; TRBD2 matches at 11 bases. V dropped 3 bases and J dropped 2; count of bases not matched to a gene: 0. This CDR3 is 15 amino acids long. CDR1 and CDR2 from the germline V gene are SGHTA and FQGTGA.

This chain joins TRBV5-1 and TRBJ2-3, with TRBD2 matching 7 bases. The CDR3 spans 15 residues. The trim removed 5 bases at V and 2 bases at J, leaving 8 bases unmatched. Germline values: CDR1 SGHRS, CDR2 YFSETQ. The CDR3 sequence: CASSHHGRPTDTQYF. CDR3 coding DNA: TGCGCCAGCAGTCATCACGGGAGGCCCACAGATACGCAGTATTTT.

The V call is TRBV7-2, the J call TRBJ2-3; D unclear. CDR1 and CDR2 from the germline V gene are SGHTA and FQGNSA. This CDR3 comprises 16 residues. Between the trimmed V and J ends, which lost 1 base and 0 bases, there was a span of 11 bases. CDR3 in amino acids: CASSLGLQRSTDTQYF. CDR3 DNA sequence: TGTGCCAGCAGCTTAGGACTCCAGCGTAGCACAGATACGCAGTATTTT.

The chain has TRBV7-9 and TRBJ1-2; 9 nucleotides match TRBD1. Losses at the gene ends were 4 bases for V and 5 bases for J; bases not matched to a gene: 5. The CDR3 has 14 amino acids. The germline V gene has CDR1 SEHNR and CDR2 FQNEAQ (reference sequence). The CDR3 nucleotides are TGTGCCAGCAGCTCCAGGACAGGGGATTATGGCTACACCTTC. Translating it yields CASSSRTGDYGYTF.

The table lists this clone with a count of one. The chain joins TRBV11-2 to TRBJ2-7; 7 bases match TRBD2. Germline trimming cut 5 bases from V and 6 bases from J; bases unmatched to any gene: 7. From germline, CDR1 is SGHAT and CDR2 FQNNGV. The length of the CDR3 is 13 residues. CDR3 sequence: CASSPLAAGEQYF. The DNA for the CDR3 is TGTGCCAGCAGCCCTCTAGCGGCCGGCGAGCAGTACTTC.

The CDR3 sequence is CASSLRLPGQGSTYEQYF. The CDR3 DNA reads as TGTGCCAGCAGCTTAAGGTTGCCTGGACAGGGAAGCACCTACGAGCAGTACTTC. The chain is built from TRBV7-8 and TRBJ2-7, with 8 bases aligning to TRBD1. V gave up 2 bases and J gave up 2 bases; unmatched junction bases: 14. This CDR3 region has 18 residues. From germline, CDR1 is SGHVS and CDR2 FQNEAQ.

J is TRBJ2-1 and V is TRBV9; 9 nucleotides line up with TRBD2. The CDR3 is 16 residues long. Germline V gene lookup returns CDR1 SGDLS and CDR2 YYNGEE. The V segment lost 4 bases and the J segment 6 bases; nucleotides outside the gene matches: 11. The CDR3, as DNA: TGTGCCAGCAGCCCGTTAGCGGGGGAGGTGTCCAATGAGCAGTTCTTC. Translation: CASSPLAGEVSNEQFF. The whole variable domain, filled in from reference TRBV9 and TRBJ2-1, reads DSGVTQTPKHLITATGQRVTLRCSPRSGDLSVYWYQQSLDQGLQFLIQYYNGEERAKGNILERFSAQQFPDLHSELNLSSLELGDSALYFCASSPLAGEVSNEQFFGPGTRLTVL.

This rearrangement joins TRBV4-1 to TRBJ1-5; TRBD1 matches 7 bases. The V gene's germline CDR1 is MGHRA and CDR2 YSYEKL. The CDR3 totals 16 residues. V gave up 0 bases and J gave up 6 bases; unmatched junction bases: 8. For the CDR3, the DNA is TGCGCCAGCAGCCAAGACACAGGGGCCGTTGGTCAGCCCCAGCATTTT. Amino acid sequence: CASSQDTGAVGQPQHF.

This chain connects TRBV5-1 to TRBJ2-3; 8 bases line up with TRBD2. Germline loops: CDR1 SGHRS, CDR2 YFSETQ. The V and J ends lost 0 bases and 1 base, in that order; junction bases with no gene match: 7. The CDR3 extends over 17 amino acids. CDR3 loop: CASSLAGGAPRTDTQYF. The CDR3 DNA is TGCGCCAGCAGCTTGGCCGGGGGGGCCCCGCGCACAGATACGCAGTATTTT.

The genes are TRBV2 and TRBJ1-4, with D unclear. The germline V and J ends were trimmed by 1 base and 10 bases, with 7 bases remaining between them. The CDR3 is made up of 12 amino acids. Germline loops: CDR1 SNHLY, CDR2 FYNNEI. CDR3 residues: CASSEDGGKLFF. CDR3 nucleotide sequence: TGTGCCAGCAGTGAAGATGGCGGAAAACTGTTTTTT.

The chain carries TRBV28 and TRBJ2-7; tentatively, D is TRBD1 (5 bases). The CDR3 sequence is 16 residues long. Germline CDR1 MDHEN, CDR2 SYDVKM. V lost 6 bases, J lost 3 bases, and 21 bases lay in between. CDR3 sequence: CASSSGIQWALYEQYF. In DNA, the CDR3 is TGTGCCAGCAGCTCAGGGATACAGTGGGCCCTCTACGAGCAGTACTTC.

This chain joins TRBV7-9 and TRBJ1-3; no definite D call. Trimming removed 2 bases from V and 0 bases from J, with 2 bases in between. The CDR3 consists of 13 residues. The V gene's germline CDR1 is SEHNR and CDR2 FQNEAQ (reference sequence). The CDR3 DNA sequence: TGTGCCAGCAGCTTACTCTCTGGAAACACCATATATTTT. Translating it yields CASSLLSGNTIYF.

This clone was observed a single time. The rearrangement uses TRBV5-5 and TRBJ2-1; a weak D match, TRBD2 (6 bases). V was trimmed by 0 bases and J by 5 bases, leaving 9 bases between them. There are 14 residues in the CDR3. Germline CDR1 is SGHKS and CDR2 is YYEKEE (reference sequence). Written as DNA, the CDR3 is TGTGCCAGCAGCTTGGTCGCGGGGCACAATGAGCAGTTCTTC. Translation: CASSLVAGHNEQFF.

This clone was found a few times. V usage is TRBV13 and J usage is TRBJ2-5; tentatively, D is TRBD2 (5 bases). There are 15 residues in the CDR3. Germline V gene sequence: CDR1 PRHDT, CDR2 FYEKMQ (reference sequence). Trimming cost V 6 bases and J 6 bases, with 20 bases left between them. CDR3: CASRSRLLTGKTQYF. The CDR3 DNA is TGTGCCAGCAGGTCCCGCCTACTCACGGGAAAGACCCAGTACTTC. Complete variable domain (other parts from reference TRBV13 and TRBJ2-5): AAGVIQSPRHLIKEKRETATLKCYPIPRHDTVYWYQQGPGQDPQFLISFYEKMQSDKGSIPDRFSAQQFSDYHSELNMSSLELGDSALYFCASRSRLLTGKTQYFGPGTRLLVL.